This entry lists 10 T cell receptor beta chains sequenced from one sample in a study of T cell responses to AZD1222 COVID-19 vaccine. The method was immunoSEQ multiplex PCR; TCRdb's version includes in-frame clones alone and lacks a portion of them. This table holds 90,000 to 150,000 clones, 88% found once. Sequencing used peripheral blood, obtained on day 0 of AZD1222 vaccination. All receptors derive from an adult in good health.

The chain has TRBV6-5 and TRBJ2-7; 8 bases line up with TRBD1. CDR1 is MNHEY and CDR2 is SVGAGI in the germline V gene. Trimming removed 0 bases from V and 2 bases from J; junction bases left unmatched: 3. The CDR3 runs to 15 residues. CDR3 coding DNA: TGTGCCAGCAGTTACTCGCCCAGGGGGCCCTACGAGCAGTACTTC. Its translation is CASSYSPRGPYEQYF.

This clone was counted at least ten times. The chain joins TRBV27 to TRBJ1-5; D is undetermined. V was clipped by 5 bases and J by 6 bases, with 17 bases between them. The CDR3 runs 15 residues. CDR1 MNHEY and CDR2 SMNVEV come from the germline V gene (reference sequence). This chain's CDR3 is CASSTGRRYSQPQHF. The DNA for the CDR3 is TGTGCCAGCAGTACTGGGCGCCGGTATAGTCAGCCCCAGCATTTT.

The chain has TRBV2 and TRBJ2-5; D is ambiguous. The V and J ends lost 7 bases and 5 bases respectively, with 8 bases between them. The CDR3 runs 11 residues. CDR1 and CDR2 (germline): SNHLY, FYNNEI. The CDR3 region has the DNA TGTGCCAGCAATTCCCTGGAGACCCAGTACTTC. Residues: CASNSLETQYF.

CDR3 coding DNA: TGTGCCAGCAGCTTATCGGGACAGGGTAAGACTGAAGCTTTCTTT. Protein: CASSLSGQGKTEAFF. This chain links TRBV11-1 with TRBJ1-1; 9 bases are shared with TRBD1. The CDR3 is 15 residues long. Germline-derived CDR1 and CDR2 are SGHAT and FQDESV (reference sequence). After removal of 2 bases from V and 5 bases from J, the junction contained 6 bases not matched to a gene.

The V call is TRBV24-1, the J call TRBJ1-2, with unresolved D. The CDR3 has 11 residues. CDR1 KGHDR and CDR2 SFDVKD come from the germline V gene. V lost 1 base and J 10 bases, leaving 6 bases between the germline ends. CDR3 sequence (DNA): TGTGCCACCAGTGATTTCGGGGTCTACACCTTC. It encodes CATSDFGVYTF.

The chain recombines TRBV9 with TRBJ1-1; no definite D call. V gave up 3 bases and J gave up 3 bases, with 15 bases separating them. Per the germline V gene, CDR1 is SGDLS and CDR2 is YYNGEE. The CDR3 is made up of 15 amino acids. The CDR3 bases are TGTGCCAGCAGCGAGGGTCGGGGTAGGGACACTGAAGCTTTCTTT. Translated, it gives CASSEGRGRDTEAFF. Full variable domain (rest looked up from reference TRBV9 and TRBJ1-1): DSGVTQTPKHLITATGQRVTLRCSPRSGDLSVYWYQQSLDQGLQFLIQYYNGEERAKGNILERFSAQQFPDLHSELNLSSLELGDSALYFCASSEGRGRDTEAFFGQGTRLTVV.

This clone turned up a few times. The J gene is TRBJ2-2, the V gene TRBV7-2; D perhaps matches TRBD1 (5 bases). Germline V lookup: CDR1 SGHTA, CDR2 FQGNSA. CDR3 size: 13 residues. Trimming shortened V by 6 bases and J by 11 bases, and 16 bases separated the two germline ends. CDR3 DNA: TGTGCCAGCAGTCGTCCAGGGTACGGTGAGCTGTTTTTT. Amino acid sequence: CASSRPGYGELFF.

The chain carries TRBV6-5 and TRBJ1-6; D not certain. Trimming took 1 base from V and 0 from J, leaving 7 bases between them. CDR1 is MNHEY and CDR2 is SVGAGI in the germline V gene. The CDR3 has 16 amino acids. CDR3 sequence reads: CASSYWARSYNSPLHF. The CDR3 DNA is TGTGCCAGCAGTTACTGGGCGCGCTCCTATAATTCACCCCTCCACTTT.

The chain uses TRBV6-1 and TRBJ1-5; D unresolved. Germline-derived CDR1 and CDR2 are MNHNS and SASEGT. The length of the CDR3 is 11 residues. V gave up 1 base and J gave up 9 bases, with 4 bases separating them. CDR3 protein: CASSEVGPQHF. The CDR3 bases are TGTGCCAGCAGTGAAGTTGGGCCCCAGCATTTT.

The chain is built from TRBV12-5 and TRBJ1-2; possible D gene TRBD1, 5 bases. Trimming cost V 2 bases and J 5 bases, with 33 bases left between them. From germline, CDR1 is LGHNT and CDR2 FRNRAP. This CDR3 is 21 amino acids long. The CDR3 sequence: CASGLILRLTRGYEGRYGYTF. The CDR3 DNA is TGTGCTAGTGGTTTGATACTGCGATTGACGCGGGGGTATGAGGGGAGGTATGGCTACACCTTC.